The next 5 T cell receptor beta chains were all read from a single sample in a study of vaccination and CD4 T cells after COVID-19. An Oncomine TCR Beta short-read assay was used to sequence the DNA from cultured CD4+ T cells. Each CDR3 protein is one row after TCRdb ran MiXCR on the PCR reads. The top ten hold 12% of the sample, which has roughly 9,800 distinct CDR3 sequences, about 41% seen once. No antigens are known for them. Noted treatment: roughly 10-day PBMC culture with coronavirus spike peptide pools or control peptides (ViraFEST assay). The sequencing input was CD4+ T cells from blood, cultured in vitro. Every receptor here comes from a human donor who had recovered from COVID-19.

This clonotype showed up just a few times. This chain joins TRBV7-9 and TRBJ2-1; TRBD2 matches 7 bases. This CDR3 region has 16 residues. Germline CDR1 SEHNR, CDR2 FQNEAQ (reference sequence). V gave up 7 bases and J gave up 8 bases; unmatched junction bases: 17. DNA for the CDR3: TGTGCCAGCAAACCGGGGTTTGCGGGAGTTAAGGATGAGCAGTTCTTC. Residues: CASKPGFAGVKDEQFF.

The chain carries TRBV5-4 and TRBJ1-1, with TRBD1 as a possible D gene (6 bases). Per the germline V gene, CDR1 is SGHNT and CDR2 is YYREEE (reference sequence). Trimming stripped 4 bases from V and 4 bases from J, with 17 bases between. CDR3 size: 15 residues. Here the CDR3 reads CASSPRGGGGTEAFF. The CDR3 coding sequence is TGTGCCAGCAGCCCGAGGGGGGGAGGGGGCACTGAAGCTTTCTTT.

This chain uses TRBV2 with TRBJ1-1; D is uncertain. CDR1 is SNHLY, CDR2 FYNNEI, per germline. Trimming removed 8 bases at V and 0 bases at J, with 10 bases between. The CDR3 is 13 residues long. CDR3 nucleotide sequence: TGTGCCAGCGAGATTACCATGAACACTGAAGCTTTCTTT. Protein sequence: CASEITMNTEAFF.

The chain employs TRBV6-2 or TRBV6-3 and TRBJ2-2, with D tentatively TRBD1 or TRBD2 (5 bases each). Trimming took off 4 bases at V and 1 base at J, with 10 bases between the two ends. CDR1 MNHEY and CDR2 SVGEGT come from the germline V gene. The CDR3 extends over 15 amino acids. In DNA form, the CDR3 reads TGTGCCAGCAGTTGGGACGGACGGAACACCGGGGAGCTGTTTTTT. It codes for CASSWDGRNTGELFF.

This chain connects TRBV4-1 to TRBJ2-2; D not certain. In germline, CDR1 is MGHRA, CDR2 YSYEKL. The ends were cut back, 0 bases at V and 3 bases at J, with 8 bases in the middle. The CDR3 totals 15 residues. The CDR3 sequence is CASSQDTAYTGELFF. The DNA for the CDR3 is TGCGCCAGCAGCCAAGATACAGCATACACCGGGGAGCTGTTTTTT.